This T cell receptor (beta chain) was captured in a study of blood T cells in healthy people across ages. Looking at the study overall: Template switching caught about one barcoded beta molecule for each two T cells.

It was approximately 9 milliliters of peripheral blood that were drawn from each donor. Then a second PCR, running roughly 7 to 11 cycles, was carried out with a sample-barcoded 5' primer and a J-beta primer mix. TCRdb ran MiXCR on the 5' RACE reads and lists one entry per CDR3 protein. The sample has 1.5 million to 2 million distinct CDR3 sequences; approximately 32% are singletons. The CDR3 covers 15 residues. Germline V gives CDR1 DFQATT, CDR2 SNEGSKA (reference sequence). V was clipped by 6 bases and J by 0 bases; unmatched bases: 7. The table lists this clonotype with a few counts. The chain recombines TRBV20-1 with TRBJ2-7, with 11 bases lining up with TRBD2. The TCR comes from a woman in her 30s in good health. The sequenced material came from blood. The CDR3 DNA follows: TGCAGTGCAGACCCCGGGACTAGCGGCTCCTACGAGCAGTACTTC. It specifies CSADPGTSGSYEQYF.